This T cell receptor (beta chain) is from a study of human T cells and chemical hapten exposure. Germline V CDR1 and CDR2: ENHRY, SYGVKD. The CDR3 totals 11 residues. Trimming took off 8 bases at V and 2 bases at J, with 4 bases between the two ends. TCRdb ran MiXCR on the RACE reads and lists one entry per CDR3 protein. Among roughly 360,000 distinct CDR3 sequences listed, approximately 5% were seen once. Time point of the sample: patch test 1, 2 weeks after DPC sensitization. The treatment denotes: therapeutic diphenylcyclopropenone sensitization with weekly scalp DPC. Sequences were derived from whole blood, sampled in connection with sensitization to the hapten diphenylcyclopropenone (DPC). The sequence derives from a woman between 50 and 59 years old with alopecia areata. Some clones in this sample may be carry-over from other donors' samples. The V call is TRBV10-3, the J call TRBJ1-3; unclear D gene. The chain's CDR3 is CAIGTGNTIYF. The DNA for the CDR3 is TGTGCCATCGGTACTGGAAACACCATATATTTT.